This T cell receptor beta chain was sequenced for a study of CD8 T cells in ankylosing spondylitis (dated 2017 in TCRdb). Looking at the study overall: The study set out to find disease-linked TCR variants by profiling T cell receptor beta repertoires in ankylosing spondylitis patients and healthy donors. The whole study cohort included some 100 healthy donors and 20 to 30 ankylosing spondylitis patients. Samples of peripheral blood were taken, and for ankylosing spondylitis patients, synovial fluid was collected as well.

V drops 2 bases and J drops 4 bases, leaving 10 bases in between. From the cysteine up to the phenylalanine, the CDR3 has a length of 15 residues. This entry keeps only the CDR3 DNA: 45 bases, framed from base 1. CDR1 KGHDR and CDR2 SFDVKD are derived from the germline V gene. Comment on this clonotype: Its antigen remains unidentified. It has no much larger one-base neighbor in the sample; base qualities were not kept.

For sequencing, an Illumina HiSeq 2500 was employed. TCR beta libraries were prepared by quantitative 5'-RACE with molecular barcodes. As for the authors' bioinformatics: Disease-linked TCR variants were identified with a new computational method built on a probabilistic model of VDJ rearrangement. TCRdb cleaned the public reads at Q25 with fastp, built clones with MiXCR and kept in-frame beta chains. Rows are combined by CDR3 protein, so each entry shows the most common genes and DNA. The authors' filters were not applied to this entry. The sample table lists 84,000 or so distinct CDR3 sequences, about 27% of them with a count of one. The ten biggest clones cover roughly three fifths of the sample. What the study reported, not specific to this receptor: According to the report, matched synovial fluid samples from ankylosing spondylitis patients were significantly enriched for the disease-linked clones. The disease-linked clones showed a CD8+ phenotype and occurred at relatively low frequencies in peripheral blood. Some motif variants were previously reported in synovial fluid and blood of reactive arthritis patients, suggesting common disease-initiation mechanisms. A TCR beta motif made up of several highly homologous amino acid variants appeared to be characteristic of blood from ankylosing spondylitis patients.

Recombination connected TRBV24-1 to TRBJ2-2; perhaps TRBD1 is the D gene, with 6 bases matching. The sequenced sample consisted of blood, either unsorted or a sorted T cell fraction (not recorded which). The receptor's source is a male donor with ankylosing spondylitis or in good health (not recorded which). The CDR3 protein: CATSDSQGLTGELFF. Here is the DNA: TGTGCCACCAGTGATTCGCAGGGGCTCACCGGGGAGCTGTTTTTT.